Each of the 32 T cell receptor beta chains below was sequenced from the same sample in a study of T cells in women clearing cervical HPV infection. Sequencing used immunoSEQ multiplex PCR; TCRdb keeps in-frame clones, though not all of them. Its table lists roughly 20,000 clones. The specimen sequenced was blood buffy coat. All receptors derive from a woman between 18 and 70 years old with a cervical HPV16 infection that either progressed to CIN3+ or cleared (not recorded which).

Turning to this clone: Read coverage stops 3 residues before the CDR3 terminus; the germline J gene supplies the remainder. This chain uses TRBV20-1 with TRBJ1-6, with D maybe TRBD1 (5 bases). The germline V gene encodes CDR1 DFQATT and CDR2 SNEGSKA (reference sequence). Trimming took 0 bases from V and 7 from J, leaving 7 bases between them. The CDR3 is 13 amino acids. This CDR3 is CSARDGGNSPLHF. Partial CDR3 DNA: TGCAGTGCTAGAGATGGGGGGAATTCACCC.

Comments on this clone: The missing CDR3 end, 3 residues past where the read stops, is filled in from the germline J gene. V usage is TRBV12-3 or TRBV12-4 and J usage is TRBJ2-3, with 8 bases fitting TRBD2. The CDR3 is made up of 17 amino acids. The V gene end was trimmed by 1 base and the J gene end by 0 bases; junction bases not matched to a gene: 6. The CDR3 loop reads CASSLVGLVSSTDTQYF. CDR3 DNA (partial): TGTGCCAGCAGTTTAGTGGGACTAGTGTCTAGCACAGATACG.

Details on this clone: The CDR3 end falls 3 residues outside the read, so it is completed with the germline J gene. This chain connects TRBV6-4 to TRBJ2-3; no clear D. Germline V CDR1 and CDR2: MRHNA, SNTAGT. This CDR3 comprises 13 residues. Trimming took 2 bases from V and 5 from J, leaving 8 bases between them. The CDR3: CASSDQEGDTQYF. The DNA read from the CDR3 is TGTGCCAGCAGTGACCAGGAAGGAGATACG.

To note about this clone: The read is 3 residues too short to cover the CDR3 end, so that end is filled in from the germline J gene. This chain joins TRBV3-1 (or the pseudogene TRBV3-2) and TRBJ1-1; D call uncertain. The CDR3 has 14 amino acids. The germline CDR1 and CDR2 sequences are LGHDT and YNNKEL (reference sequence). Between the trimmed V and J ends, which lost 1 base and 6 bases, there was a span of 12 bases. Partial CDR3 DNA: TGTGCCAGCAGCCAAGCCAGGCCAGCTCCTGAA. The encoded protein is CASSQARPAPE. The whole CDR3 reads CASSQARPAPEAFF.

Worth noting for this clone: The read terminates 3 residues ahead of where the CDR3 ends, so the germline J gene completes it. This sequence joins TRBV11-2 and TRBJ2-3, with D uncertain. From germline, CDR1 is SGHAT and CDR2 FQNNGV. The CDR3 extends over 13 amino acids. V was pared by 5 bases and J by 2 bases, with 8 bases between. The DNA read from the CDR3 is TGTGCCAGCAGCACAGTCCCCACAGATACG. Encoded protein: CASSTVPTDT. The full CDR3 sequence reads CASSTVPTDTQYF.

On this clone itself: The read terminates 3 residues ahead of where the CDR3 ends, so the germline J gene completes it. The chain recombines TRBV18 with TRBJ1-1; weak D call: TRBD1 (6 bases). Germline-derived CDR1 and CDR2 are KGHSH and LQKENI. V dropped 3 bases and J dropped 1 base, with 15 bases sitting between them. This CDR3 region has 16 residues. The CDR3 here is CASSPILQGSNTEAFF. CDR3 DNA, as far as it was read: TGTGCCAGCTCACCTATACTACAGGGCTCGAACACTGAA.

With regard to this clone: The read terminates 3 residues ahead of where the CDR3 ends, so the germline J gene completes it. The chain combines TRBV20-1 with TRBJ1-5; TRBD1 matches 7 bases. Germline assignment: CDR1 DFQATT and CDR2 SNEGSKA (reference sequence). CDR3 length: 14 residues. Trimming cost V 6 bases and J 1 base; bases outside gene matches: 6. Partial CDR3 DNA: TGCAGTGCAATAAGGGGGCAGAGCAATCAGCCC. Its protein product is CSAIRGQSNQP. The full CDR3 sequence reads CSAIRGQSNQPQHF.

About this clone: The CDR3 extends 3 residues past the end of the read, so its final part is completed from the germline J gene. The J gene is TRBJ2-1, the V gene TRBV14; 7 bases align to TRBD1. The germline V gene encodes CDR1 SGHDN and CDR2 FVKESK. The CDR3 runs 13 residues. Trimming cost V 4 bases and J 9 bases; bases outside gene matches: 6. The CDR3 bases that were read are TGTGCCAGCAGCCGTCTAGGGGGCGGTGAG. Residues: CASSRLGGGE. The full CDR3 protein is CASSRLGGGEQFF. The full variable domain, with the rest looked up from reference TRBV14 and TRBJ2-1, is EAGVTQFPSHSVIEKGQTVTLRCDPISGHDNLYWYRRVMGKEIKFLLHFVKESKQDESGMPNNRFLAERTGGTYSTLKVQPAELEDSGVYFCASSRLGGGEQFFGPGTRLTVL.

Details on this clone: Read sequence stops 3 residues before the CDR3 end, and the germline J gene provides the missing end. The chain recombines TRBV24-1 with TRBJ2-3; D uncertain. Germline values: CDR1 KGHDR, CDR2 SFDVKD. The CDR3 is 12 amino acids. The V and J ends lost 6 bases and 4 bases respectively, with 7 bases between them. CDR3 DNA (partial): TGTGCCACCAGTTCGACTTCAGATACG. Its translation is CATSSTSDT. The CDR3 reads in full as CATSSTSDTQYF.

Notes on this clone: The CDR3 goes on 3 residues after the read ends, and that part is filled in from the germline J gene. The V and J genes are TRBV18 and TRBJ2-1; 13 bases align to TRBD2. The CDR3 consists of 17 residues. V was pared by 0 bases and J by 7 bases, with 6 bases of the junction left unmatched. The germline gives CDR1 KGHSH, CDR2 LQKENI. The CDR3 spells CASSPPSLAGGQNEQFF. Partial CDR3 DNA: TGTGCCAGCTCACCACCGTCACTAGCGGGGGGGCAGAATGAG. Looking up the rest from reference TRBV18 and TRBJ2-1 gives the full variable domain: NAGVMQNPRHLVRRRGQEARLRCSPMKGHSHVYWYRQLPEEGLKFMVYLQKENIIDESGMPKERFSAEFPKEGPSILRIQQVVRGDSAAYFCASSPPSLAGGQNEQFFGPGTRLTVL.

This clone counts as medium-sized by frequency. The CDR3 end is not reached by the read, which stops 3 residues before it; the germline J gene fills it in. The V gene is TRBV7-2, the J gene TRBJ2-5; the D gene is possibly TRBD1 (5 bases). CDR1 is SGHTA and CDR2 is FQGNSA in the germline V gene. Trimming pared 1 base from V and 1 base from J, leaving 7 bases between. The CDR3 has 14 amino acids. CDR3 region: CASSLGQGQETQYF. The DNA read from the CDR3 is TGTGCCAGCAGCTTAGGGCAGGGCCAAGAGACC.

Concerning this clone: The sequence runs out 3 residues before the end of the CDR3; the remainder is reconstructed from the germline J gene. The chain is built from TRBV4-2 and TRBJ2-1; TRBD2 might be the D (7 bases). Germline V gene data show CDR1 as LGHNA and CDR2 as YNFKEQ. The CDR3 extends over 15 amino acids. The V end lost 4 bases, the J end lost 8 bases, and 18 bases lay between the germline ends. The CDR3 protein is CASSPRGAGADEQFF. CDR3 DNA (partial): TGTGCCAGCAGCCCCAGAGGGGCGGGGGCGGATGAG.

As for this clone: With the read ending 3 residues before the CDR3 end, the germline J gene is used to fill in that end. The chain carries TRBV11-2 and TRBJ1-5; D unresolved. CDR3 length equals 14 residues. The germline gives CDR1 SGHAT, CDR2 FQNNGV. V was trimmed by 1 base and J by 1 base, leaving 5 bases between them. The CDR3 DNA, read in part, is TGTGCCAGCAGCTTAGGGCTCAGCAATCAGCCC. This translates into CASSLGLSNQP. The full CDR3 protein reads CASSLGLSNQPQHF.

The sequenced part of the CDR3 DNA is TGTGCCAGCAGCTTTACAGGGGGCGTTCAGCCC. This codes for CASSFTGGVQP. The whole CDR3 sequence reads CASSFTGGVQPQHF. The rearrangement links TRBV5-8 to TRBJ1-5; 9 bases align to TRBD1. The CDR3 goes on 3 residues after the read ends, and that part is filled in from the germline J gene. Germline trimming cut 2 bases from V and 6 bases from J; bases unmatched to any gene: 3. The CDR3 runs to 14 residues. CDR1 is SGHTS, CDR2 YDEGEE, per germline.

A remark on this clone: The CDR3 end falls 3 residues outside the read, so it is completed with the germline J gene. The J gene is TRBJ1-1, the V gene TRBV30, with a weak D call TRBD1 (6 bases). Germline CDR1 GTSNPN, CDR2 SVGIG (reference sequence). The CDR3 runs 16 residues. The V and J ends lost 4 bases and 2 bases respectively, with 20 bases between them. The DNA read from the CDR3 is TGTGCCTGGACCCCGGGAGGGTCAGGGGTAAACACTGAA. Translation gives CAWTPGGSGVNTE. The full CDR3 sequence reads CAWTPGGSGVNTEAFF.

In regard to this clone: Other nucleotide sequences from this sample produce the same CDR3. CDR3 bases read: TGCGCCAGCAGCTTGGCCGAGCTAGACCCAGATACG. Translation: CASSLAELDPDT. In full, the CDR3 reads CASSLAELDPDTQYF. The chain recombines TRBV5-1 with TRBJ2-3; D remains ambiguous. The read gets to within 3 residues of the CDR3 end, and the germline J gene fills in the rest. The CDR3 loop spans 15 amino acids. Trimming took 0 bases from V and 4 from J, leaving 12 bases between them. CDR1 is SGHRS and CDR2 is YFSETQ in the germline V gene.

Concerning this clone: The read terminates 3 residues before the CDR3 end, so the remaining end is supplied by the germline J gene. This chain uses TRBV30 with TRBJ1-3, with D tentatively TRBD1 (5 bases). Germline loops: CDR1 GTSNPN, CDR2 SVGIG (reference sequence). The CDR3 contains 13 residues. V lost 0 bases to trimming and J lost 5 bases, with 8 bases between them. The CDR3 loop is CAWSVSGRNTIYF. CDR3 DNA, as far as it was read: TGTGCCTGGAGTGTGTCAGGGAGAAACACC.

A remark on this clone: The read ends 3 residues before the CDR3 terminus; that terminus is restored from the germline J gene. The chain is built from TRBV6-1 and TRBJ2-2; TRBD1 agrees at 7 bases. After removal of 4 bases from V and 2 bases from J, the junction contained 7 bases not matched to a gene. Germline values: CDR1 MNHNS, CDR2 SASEGT. This CDR3 spans 16 amino acids. The DNA read from the CDR3 is TGTGCCAGCAGTGGATCAGGGGGAATAAACACCGGGGAG. Amino acids: CASSGSGGINTGE. The whole CDR3 protein is CASSGSGGINTGELFF.

Points on this clone: Sequencing ends 3 residues short of the CDR3 end; the germline J gene provides the rest. The chain joins TRBV6-2 or TRBV6-3 to TRBJ2-1, with 9 bases lining up with TRBD1. The CDR3 loop spans 14 amino acids. V shed 6 bases, J shed 8 bases, and the junction held 8 bases outside the gene matches. CDR1 is MNHEY and CDR2 is SVGEGT in the germline V gene. The covered CDR3 bases are TGTGCCAGCAGCCCGGGACAGGGTTACGATGAG. Encoded protein: CASSPGQGYDE. The CDR3, in full, reads CASSPGQGYDEQFF.

Note on this clone: The CDR3 extends 3 residues past the end of the read, so its final part is completed from the germline J gene. The V call is TRBV7-9, the J call TRBJ2-7; perhaps TRBD1 as D (6 bases). The CDR3 extends over 13 amino acids. Trimming pared 2 bases from V and 6 bases from J, leaving 11 bases between. Per germline, CDR1 SEHNR and CDR2 FQNEAQ (reference sequence). The CDR3 loop is CASSLSGRGEQYF. The covered CDR3 bases are TGTGCCAGCAGCTTATCGGGCAGGGGCGAG.

As regards this clone: The read terminates 3 residues ahead of where the CDR3 ends, so the germline J gene completes it. The V and J genes are TRBV6-4 and TRBJ2-1, with 8 bases fitting TRBD1. This CDR3 contains 14 residues. Germline lookup yields CDR1 MRHNA and CDR2 SNTAGT. V lost 5 bases and J lost 4; bases outside the gene matches: 4. CDR3 amino acids: CASSPGQAYNEQFF. Incomplete CDR3 DNA: TGTGCCAGCAGTCCGGGACAGGCATACAATGAG.

About this clone itself: The CDR3 end falls 3 residues outside the read, so it is completed with the germline J gene. This chain links TRBV7-6 with TRBJ1-2; possibly TRBD1 for D (5 bases). Per germline, CDR1 SGHVS and CDR2 FNYEAQ. The CDR3 sequence is 15 residues long. The DNA read from the CDR3 is TGTGCCAGCAGCTTAACAGACAGTTCCCTTTTAGCC. This gives the protein CASSLTDSSLLA. Given in full, the CDR3 is CASSLTDSSLLAYTF.

Points on this clone: The missing CDR3 end, 3 residues past where the read stops, is filled in from the germline J gene. This chain connects TRBV20-1 to TRBJ2-3, with TRBD2 matching over 8 bases. This CDR3 has 14 amino acids. Losses at the gene ends were 4 bases for V and 0 bases for J; bases not matched to a gene: 3. The V gene's germline CDR1 is DFQATT and CDR2 SNEGSKA (reference sequence). Incomplete CDR3 DNA: TGCAGTGCTAAAACTAGCGGTAGCACAGATACG. Translated: CSAKTSGSTDT. The entire CDR3 protein is CSAKTSGSTDTQYF.

As for this clone: The DNA ends 3 residues before the CDR3 does, and the rest of the CDR3 is filled in from the germline J gene. The chain combines TRBV5-1 with TRBJ1-2; D possibly corresponds to TRBD1 (5 bases). Deletions cut 3 bases from V and 0 bases from J, with 9 bases between. The CDR3 is 14 residues long. Germline-derived CDR1 and CDR2 are SGHRS and YFSETQ. The CDR3 bases that were read are TGCGCCAGCAGCTCCGACAGCACTAACTATGGC. Encoded protein: CASSSDSTNYG. The whole CDR3 sequence is CASSSDSTNYGYTF.

Notes on this clone: With the read ending 3 residues before the CDR3 end, the germline J gene is used to fill in that end. The rearrangement joins TRBV7-2 to TRBJ2-7; TRBD1 matches at 8 bases. V was clipped by 5 bases and J by 4 bases; unmatched bases: 7. The CDR3 has 14 amino acids. Germline CDR1 reads SGHTA; CDR2 reads FQGNSA. The CDR3 bases that were read are TGTGCCAGCAGCCCCAGGACAGGGCAATACGAG. This sequence encodes CASSPRTGQYE. The entire CDR3 protein is CASSPRTGQYEQYF.

Worth noting for this clone: The CDR3 goes on 3 residues after the read ends, and that part is filled in from the germline J gene. The genes are TRBV5-6 and TRBJ1-1; D uncertain. The CDR3 is 13 amino acids. CDR1 is SGHDT, CDR2 YYEEEE, per germline. Trimming took 2 bases from V and 1 from J, leaving 6 bases between them. CDR3 sequence reads: CASSFAGNTEAFF. CDR3 bases read: TGTGCCAGCAGCTTCGCCGGGAACACTGAA.

With regard to this clone: The missing CDR3 end, 3 residues past where the read stops, is filled in from the germline J gene. This chain links TRBV30 with TRBJ1-3; TRBD1 is a possible D gene (6 bases). CDR3 size: 15 residues. V was cut by 2 bases and J by 0 bases, with 11 bases left in between. From germline, CDR1 is GTSNPN and CDR2 SVGIG (reference sequence). The CDR3 protein is CAWSKTGISGNTIYF. The covered CDR3 bases are TGTGCCTGGAGTAAAACAGGGATCTCTGGAAACACC.

To note about this clone: The observed sequence ends 3 residues before the CDR3 terminus, with the missing tail filled in from the germline J gene. V is TRBV5-1 and J is TRBJ2-5; D is unclear. Trimming took 0 bases from V and 5 from J, leaving 11 bases between them. Germline V gives CDR1 SGHRS, CDR2 YFSETQ. The CDR3 runs to 14 residues. The DNA read from the CDR3 is TGCGCCAGCAGCTTGGCTGAAAACAGTGAGACC. Residues: CASSLAENSET. In full, the CDR3 is CASSLAENSETQYF.

To note about this clone: The read ends 3 residues before the CDR3 terminus; that terminus is restored from the germline J gene. The chain recombines TRBV23-1 with TRBJ1-5; the D gene is possibly TRBD1 (5 bases). TRBV23-1 is labeled an ORF, and its function is uncertain. The CDR3 runs to 16 residues. Trimming pared 4 bases from V and 5 bases from J, leaving 18 bases between. CDR3 loop: CASSPTDTVDDQPQHF. Partial CDR3 DNA: TGCGCCAGCAGTCCGACGGACACGGTGGACGATCAGCCC.

A remark on this clone: Read sequence stops 3 residues before the CDR3 end, and the germline J gene provides the missing end. This chain uses TRBV2 with TRBJ2-1, with 12 nucleotides matching TRBD2. CDR3 length: 16 amino acids. J gave up 6 bases and V 7 bases, and 10 bases lay outside the gene matches. Germline V gene lookup returns CDR1 SNHLY and CDR2 FYNNEI. CDR3 sequence: CASIPTGTSGPNEQFF. Incomplete CDR3 DNA: TGTGCCAGCATCCCGACCGGGACTAGCGGGCCCAATGAG.

About this clone itself: The read is 3 residues too short to cover the CDR3 end, so that end is filled in from the germline J gene. The rearrangement joins TRBV28 to TRBJ2-1; maybe TRBD2 (6 bases). This CDR3 comprises 16 residues. The V and J ends lost 9 bases and 7 bases respectively, with 25 bases between them. Germline CDR1 is MDHEN and CDR2 is SYDVKM. The CDR3 here is CASSRSGGERVNEQFF. The sequenced CDR3 bases are TGTGCCAGTAGTCGCTCCGGGGGTGAAAGAGTGAATGAG.

A word on this clone: Coverage ceases 3 residues before the CDR3 finishes, and the germline J gene fills in the end. The gene calls are TRBV7-2 and TRBJ2-1, with 10 bases lining up with TRBD2. The CDR3 length is 15 residues. J lost 9 bases, V lost 3 bases, and 8 bases had no gene match. Looked up from germline, CDR1 is SGHTA and CDR2 is FQGNSA. The CDR3: CASSFTSGARGEQFF. The DNA read from the CDR3 is TGTGCCAGCAGCTTCACTAGCGGGGCGCGGGGTGAG.